This TCR beta chain was observed in a study of blood T cell repertoires in COVID-19. About the study: T cells, B-cell-depleted T cells, or PBMCs provided the cDNA or gDNA that served as material.

Assay: immunoSEQ multiplex PCR; the TCRdb copy retains only in-frame clones and omits some. This sample has approximately 440,000 clones, with around 88% found just once. The CDR3 loop spans 13 amino acids. Germline assignment: CDR1 SQVTM and CDR2 ANQGSEA. Trimming cost V 6 bases and J 4 bases; bases outside gene matches: 6. The V and J genes are TRBV29-1 and TRBJ2-7, with 10 positions matching TRBD2. The TCR originated in a woman aged 50 to 60 with COVID-19, enrolled during active disease. Sequenced material: peripheral blood. DNA of the CDR3: TGCAGCGTGTTAGCGGGGGGTCGTTACGAGCAGTACTTC. Translation gives CSVLAGGRYEQYF.